This TCR beta chain was recorded in a study of Graves' ophthalmopathy and Graves' hyperthyroidism. General observations from the study: At about 69% sensitivity and 72.22% specificity, the model predicted progression of the ophthalmopathy.

This clonotype was detected ten times or more. Its antigen remains unidentified. CDR3 length: 13 amino acids. CDR1 SGHVS and CDR2 FNYEAQ come from the germline V gene. V lost 3 bases, J lost 1 base, and 6 bases lay in between. Amplification of TCR beta CDR3 regions used RNA transcripts. RT-PCR with HTBI primers came first, then second-round multiplex PCR. TCRdb re-analysed the multiplex PCR reads in MiXCR, keeping a single row per CDR3 protein. This sample has about 550,000 distinct CDR3 sequences; about two fifths occur once, and the top ten carry about 4.2%. Sequencing was carried out using peripheral blood or thyroid tissue (not recorded which). The receptor's source is an adult man with Graves' hyperthyroidism. This rearrangement joins TRBV7-6 to TRBJ1-1; D unresolved. This CDR3 is CASSFERNTEAFF. The CDR3 nucleotides read TGTGCCAGCAGCTTTGAGAGGAACACTGAAGCTTTCTTT.